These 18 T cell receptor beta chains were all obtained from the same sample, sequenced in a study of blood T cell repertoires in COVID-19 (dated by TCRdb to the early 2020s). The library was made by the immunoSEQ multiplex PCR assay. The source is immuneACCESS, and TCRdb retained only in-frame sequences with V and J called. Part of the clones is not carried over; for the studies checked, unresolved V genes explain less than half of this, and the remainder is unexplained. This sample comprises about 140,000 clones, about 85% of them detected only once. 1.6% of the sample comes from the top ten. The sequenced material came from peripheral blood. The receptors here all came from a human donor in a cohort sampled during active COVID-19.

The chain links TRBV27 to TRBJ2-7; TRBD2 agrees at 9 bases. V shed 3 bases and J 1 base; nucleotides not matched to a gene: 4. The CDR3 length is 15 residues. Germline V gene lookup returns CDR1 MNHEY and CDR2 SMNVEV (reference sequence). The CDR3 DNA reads TGTGCCAGCAGTTTTGGGGCGGGAGGGTCCTACGAGCAGTACTTC. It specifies CASSFGAGGSYEQYF.

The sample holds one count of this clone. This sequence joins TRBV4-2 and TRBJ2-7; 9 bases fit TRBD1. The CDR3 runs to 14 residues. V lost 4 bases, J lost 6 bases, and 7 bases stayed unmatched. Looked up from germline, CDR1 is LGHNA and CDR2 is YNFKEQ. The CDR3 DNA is TGTGCCAGCAGCCCGCGCACAGGGGGCGCCGAGCAGTACTTC. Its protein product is CASSPRTGGAEQYF.

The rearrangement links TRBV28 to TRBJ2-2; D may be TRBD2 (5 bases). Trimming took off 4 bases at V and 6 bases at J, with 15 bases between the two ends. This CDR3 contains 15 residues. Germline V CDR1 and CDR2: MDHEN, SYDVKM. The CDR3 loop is CASSSGSGGPGELFF. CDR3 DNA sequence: TGTGCCAGCAGTTCCGGGTCCGGCGGGCCCGGGGAGCTGTTTTTT.

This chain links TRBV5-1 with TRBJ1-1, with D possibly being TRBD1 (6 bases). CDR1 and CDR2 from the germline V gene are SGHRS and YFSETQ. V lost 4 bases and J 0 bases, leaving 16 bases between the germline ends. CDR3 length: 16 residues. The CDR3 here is CASSAQGLRMNTEAFF. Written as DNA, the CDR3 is TGCGCCAGCAGCGCCCAGGGGCTTCGAATGAACACTGAAGCTTTCTTT.

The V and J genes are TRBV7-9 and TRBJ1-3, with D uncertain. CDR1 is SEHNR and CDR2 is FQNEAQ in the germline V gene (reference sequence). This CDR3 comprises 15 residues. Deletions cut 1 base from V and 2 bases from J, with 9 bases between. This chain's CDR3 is CASSLDRLTGNTIYF. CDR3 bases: TGTGCCAGCAGCTTAGACAGACTAACTGGAAACACCATATATTTT.

CDR3 protein: CASSQALAGGYEQYF. DNA for the CDR3: TGTGCCAGCAGCCAAGCCCTAGCGGGAGGCTACGAGCAGTACTTC. V gene TRBV7-2 combines with J gene TRBJ2-7; 11 positions match TRBD2. The CDR3 has 15 residues. Germline CDR1 reads SGHTA; CDR2 reads FQGNSA. The ends lost 5 bases at V and 3 bases at J; junction bases unmatched: 6.

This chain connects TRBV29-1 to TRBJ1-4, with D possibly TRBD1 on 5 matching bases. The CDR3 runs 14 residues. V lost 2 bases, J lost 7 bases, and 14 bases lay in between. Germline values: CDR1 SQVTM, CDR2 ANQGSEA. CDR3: CSVETPDTGEKLFF. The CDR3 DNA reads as TGCAGCGTTGAAACGCCCGACACAGGTGAAAAACTGTTTTTT. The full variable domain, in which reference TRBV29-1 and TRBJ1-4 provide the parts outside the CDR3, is SAVISQKPSRDICQRGTSLTIQCQVDSQVTMMFWYRQQPGQSLTLIATANQGSEATYESGFVIDKFPISRPNLTFSTLTVSNMSPEDSSIYLCSVETPDTGEKLFFGSGTQLSVL.

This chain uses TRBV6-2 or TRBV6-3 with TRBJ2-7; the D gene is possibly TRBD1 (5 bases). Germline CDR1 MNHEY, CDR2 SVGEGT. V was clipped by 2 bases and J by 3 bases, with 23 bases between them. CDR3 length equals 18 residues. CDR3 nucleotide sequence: TGTGCCAGCAGTTACGCAGGGTCAGTATTGAGCCTCGACTACGAGCAGTACTTC. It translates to CASSYAGSVLSLDYEQYF.

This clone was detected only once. The CDR3 DNA reads as TGTGCCAGCAGTTCCTGGACTAGCGGGGTGAGCTCCTACAATGAGCAGTTCTTC. Translation: CASSSWTSGVSSYNEQFF. The genes are TRBV28 and TRBJ2-1; 12 positions match TRBD2. The ends lost 4 bases at V and 0 bases at J; junction bases unmatched: 7. This CDR3 spans 18 amino acids. Germline CDR1 is MDHEN and CDR2 is SYDVKM.

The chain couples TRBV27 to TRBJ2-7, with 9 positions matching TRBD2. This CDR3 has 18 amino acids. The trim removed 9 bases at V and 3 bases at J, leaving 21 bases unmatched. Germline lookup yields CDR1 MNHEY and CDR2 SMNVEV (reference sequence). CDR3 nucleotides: TGTGCCAGGACTCCCGGACCCCCGCCGGGGACTAGCTTCTACGAGCAGTACTTC. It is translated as CARTPGPPPGTSFYEQYF.

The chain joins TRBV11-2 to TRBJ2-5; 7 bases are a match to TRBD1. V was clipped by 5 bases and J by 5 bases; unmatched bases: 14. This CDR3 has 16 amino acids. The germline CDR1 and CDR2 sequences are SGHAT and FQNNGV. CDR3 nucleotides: TGTGCCAGCAGCCCCAGACACAACAGGGGTCCGGAGACCCAGTACTTC. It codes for CASSPRHNRGPETQYF.

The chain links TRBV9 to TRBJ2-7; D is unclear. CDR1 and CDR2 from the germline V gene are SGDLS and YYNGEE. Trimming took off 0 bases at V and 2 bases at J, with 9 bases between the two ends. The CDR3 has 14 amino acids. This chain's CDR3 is CASSVALSAYEQYF. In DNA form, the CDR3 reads TGTGCCAGCAGCGTAGCGCTCAGTGCCTACGAGCAGTACTTC.

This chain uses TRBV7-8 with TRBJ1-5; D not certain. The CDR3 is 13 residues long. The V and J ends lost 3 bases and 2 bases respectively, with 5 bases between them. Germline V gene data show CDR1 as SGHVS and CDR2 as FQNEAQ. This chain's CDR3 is CASSFSGNQPQHF. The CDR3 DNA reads TGTGCCAGCAGCTTCTCTGGCAATCAGCCCCAGCATTTT. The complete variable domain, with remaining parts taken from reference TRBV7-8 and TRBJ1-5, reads GAGVSQSPRYKVAKRGQDVALRCDPISGHVSLFWYQQALGQGPEFLTYFQNEAQLDKSGLPSDRFFAERPEGSVSTLKIQRTQQEDSAVYLCASSFSGNQPQHFGDGTRLSIL.

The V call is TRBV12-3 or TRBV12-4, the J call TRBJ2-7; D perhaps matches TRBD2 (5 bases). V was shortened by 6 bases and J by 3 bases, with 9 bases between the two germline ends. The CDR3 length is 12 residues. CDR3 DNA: TGTGCCAGCAGCTCGGGGATCTACGAGCAGTACTTC. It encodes CASSSGIYEQYF.

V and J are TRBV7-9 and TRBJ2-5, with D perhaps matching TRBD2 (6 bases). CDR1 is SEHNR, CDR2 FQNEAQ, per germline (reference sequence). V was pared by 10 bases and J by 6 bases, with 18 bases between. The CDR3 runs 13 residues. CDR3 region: CATGGGGVQTQYF. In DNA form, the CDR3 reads TGTGCCACCGGGGGAGGAGGCGTCCAGACCCAGTACTTC.

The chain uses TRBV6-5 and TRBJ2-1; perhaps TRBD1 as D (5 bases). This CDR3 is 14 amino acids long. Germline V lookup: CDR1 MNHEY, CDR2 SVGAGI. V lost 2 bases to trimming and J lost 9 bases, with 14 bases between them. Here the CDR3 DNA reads TGTGCCAGCAGTTACGACCAGGGAAGGGTTGAGCAGTTCTTC. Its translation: CASSYDQGRVEQFF.

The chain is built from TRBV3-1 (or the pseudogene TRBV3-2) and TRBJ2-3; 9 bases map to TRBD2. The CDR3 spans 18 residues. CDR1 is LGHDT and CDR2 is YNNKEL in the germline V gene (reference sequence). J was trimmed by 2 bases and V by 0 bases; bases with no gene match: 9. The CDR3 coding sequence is TGTGCCAGCAGCCAAGATTCTCGGCGCGGGAGGGTCACAGATACGCAGTATTTT. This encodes CASSQDSRRGRVTDTQYF.

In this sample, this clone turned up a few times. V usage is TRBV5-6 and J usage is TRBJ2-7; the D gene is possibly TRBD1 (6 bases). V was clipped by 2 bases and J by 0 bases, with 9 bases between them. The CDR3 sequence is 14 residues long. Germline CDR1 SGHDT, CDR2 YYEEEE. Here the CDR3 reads CASSFQGISYEQYF. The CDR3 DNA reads TGTGCCAGCAGCTTTCAGGGGATCTCCTACGAGCAGTACTTC.